The rows below give T cell receptor beta chains drawn from one sample of a study of early T cells in non-severe SARS-CoV-2 infection. From the 5' RACE reads, TCRdb called clonotypes with MiXCR, one entry per CDR3 protein. The sample carries about 76,000 distinct CDR3 sequences, 15% recorded once. The material sequenced was whole blood. The receptors here all came from an adult who was a healthcare worker with PCR-confirmed SARS-CoV-2 infection or an uninfected control (not recorded which). Each CDR3 is given with its conserved first and last residue. The D gene is left open where the match is weak.

V	J	D	CDR3
TRBV7-2	TRBJ2-7	.	CASSLGGTSTYEQYF
TRBV11-2	TRBJ2-5	TRBD2	CASSRGGGRETQYF
TRBV6-5	TRBJ2-7	.	CASRRGLSSSYEQYF
TRBV4-2	TRBJ1-1	.	CASSQVRLGGGDTDAFF
TRBV15	TRBJ1-4	TRBD1	CATSTSQGINEKLFF
TRBV29-1	TRBJ1-2	.	CSGQTVYGYTF
TRBV7-9	TRBJ2-1	TRBD2	CASSRSGLGIVNEQFF
TRBV24-1	TRBJ1-1	.	CATSKGGRAFF
TRBV4-2	TRBJ2-1	.	CASSQEGGSYNEQFF
TRBV19	TRBJ1-5	TRBD1	CASRVQGASNQPQHF
TRBV29-1	TRBJ1-2	.	CSADGDGYTF
TRBV13	TRBJ2-5	TRBD1	CASSARQGPETQYF
TRBV9	TRBJ2-3	TRBD2	CASSVGGRAADTQYF